Each of the 8 T cell receptor beta chains below was sequenced from the same sample in a study of blood T cell repertoires in COVID-19. Some clones are missing from TCRdb's copy, which holds only in-frame ones; the method was immunoSEQ multiplex PCR. The sample holds 120,000 to 150,000 clones, approximately 84% seen once. Source material: peripheral blood. These receptor sequences come from a human donor with acute or convalescent COVID-19. The donor label of this sample is uncertain.

This chain joins TRBV10-3 and TRBJ2-3; 7 bases agree with TRBD2. CDR1 and CDR2 (germline): ENHRY, SYGVKD. The V and J ends lost 0 bases and 2 bases, in that order; junction bases with no gene match: 5. The CDR3 runs 16 residues. The CDR3 spells CAISESGRGNTDTQYF. In DNA, the CDR3 is TGTGCCATCAGTGAGTCAGGGCGGGGGAACACAGATACGCAGTATTTT.

The rearrangement joins TRBV7-8 to TRBJ2-1, with D hard to call. This CDR3 spans 11 amino acids. Trimming removed 5 bases at V and 9 bases at J, with 8 bases between. Per germline, CDR1 SGHVS and CDR2 FQNEAQ. Written as DNA, the CDR3 is TGTGCCAGCAGCACCGACATTGAGCAGTTCTTC. As protein: CASSTDIEQFF.

The rearrangement joins TRBV4-1 to TRBJ2-5; TRBD2 matches at 12 bases. CDR1 and CDR2 (germline): MGHRA, YSYEKL. The CDR3 totals 17 residues. V trimming: 3 bases; J trimming: 4 bases; junction bases outside the gene matches: 9. The CDR3 here is CASSQSPLAGGGETQYF. The CDR3 nucleotides are TGCGCCAGCAGCCAGTCCCCGCTAGCGGGAGGGGGAGAGACCCAGTACTTC.

This clone was observed a few times. J is TRBJ1-2 and V is TRBV27; perhaps TRBD1 as D (6 bases). The CDR3 contains 13 residues. Trimming stripped 3 bases from V and 7 bases from J, with 12 bases between. The germline V gene has CDR1 MNHEY and CDR2 SMNVEV (reference sequence). In nucleotides, the CDR3 is TGTGCCAGCAGTTTTTCCAACAGGGTTGGCTACACCTTC. Encoded protein: CASSFSNRVGYTF.

V gene TRBV3-1 (or the pseudogene TRBV3-2) combines with J gene TRBJ2-1, with TRBD2 identical over 9 bases. The CDR3 is 16 amino acids. Germline V gives CDR1 LGHDT, CDR2 YNNKEL (reference sequence). V lost 4 bases, J lost 3 bases, and 7 bases stayed unmatched. CDR3 protein: CASSRRLAEIYNEQFF. In nucleotides, the CDR3 is TGTGCCAGCAGCCGCCGACTAGCGGAGATCTACAATGAGCAGTTCTTC.

This clone was observed once. This chain connects TRBV6-2 or TRBV6-3 to TRBJ1-6; TRBD1 is a possible D gene (5 bases). The CDR3 runs 16 residues. The V gene's germline CDR1 is MNHEY and CDR2 SVGEGT. V lost 0 bases and J lost 5, with 11 bases in between. CDR3 region: CASSYSGHTNNSPLHF. DNA for the CDR3: TGTGCCAGCAGTTACTCCGGACACACTAATAATTCACCCCTCCACTTT.

The rearrangement joins TRBV6-5 to TRBJ1-6; D is unclear. This CDR3 has 14 amino acids. Germline CDR1 MNHEY, CDR2 SVGAGI. Trimming took off 6 bases at V and 4 bases at J, with 10 bases between the two ends. The CDR3 sequence: CASRNDGYNSPLHF. CDR3 in DNA: TGTGCCAGCAGGAACGACGGGTATAATTCACCCCTCCACTTT.

This chain links TRBV24-1 with TRBJ2-2; the D is unclear. This CDR3 comprises 17 residues. Between the trimmed V and J ends, which lost 0 bases and 4 bases, there was a span of 14 bases. The germline V gene has CDR1 KGHDR and CDR2 SFDVKD. The CDR3 DNA reads TGTGCCACCAGTGATTTGCACAGTCAGGTGGCCACCGGGGAGCTGTTTTTT. The encoded protein is CATSDLHSQVATGELFF.